This T cell receptor (beta chain) was profiled in a study of CD8+ T cells in alopecia areata. Study-wide background: Treated patients were given 5 to 10 mg oral tofacitinib twice daily.

Extracted from the samples, RNA was reverse transcribed into cDNA to serve as the sequencing template. Generated by immunoSEQ multiplex PCR, the TCRdb table keeps only in-frame clones and is missing some. The sample yields 150,000 or so clones, approximately 70% seen once. A remark on this clone: Its antigen is still unknown.

V gave up 6 bases and J gave up 3 bases, with 12 bases separating them. The CDR3 spans 12 residues. Germline CDR1 SQVTM, CDR2 ANQGSEA. Regarding the study as a whole: Possibly as an HLA-related effect, TCR sharing across patients appeared less clear than in mice. Lesional scalp, especially alopecia totalis/universalis, showed higher clonality than normal scalp.

Alopecia areata patients provided lesional scalp punch biopsies and peripheral blood. Here the sequenced sample was CD8+ T cells sorted from blood, taken at week 0. The chain joins TRBV29-1 to TRBJ2-7, with D possibly matching TRBD1 (6 bases). The origin of this receptor is a human donor with alopecia areata. The CDR3 protein is CSVRQGIYEQYF. Here the CDR3 DNA reads TGCAGCGTGCGGCAGGGGATCTACGAGCAGTACTTC.